The 3 T cell receptor beta chains given below trace back to one sample, sequenced in a study of beta chain features in type 1 diabetes. General observations from the study: Moderate but significant shortening of TCRB CDR3s was recorded in all four CD4+ subsets from Type 1 diabetes patients.

Every bit of the isolated RNA underwent reverse transcription, so sequencing read expressed TCRB transcripts. Clones were read by immunoSEQ multiplex PCR, and TCRdb kept only the in-frame ones, dropping some. The repertoire holds 250,000 to 350,000 clones, with roughly an eighth as singletons. Their antigens are not known. Sequencing used naive CD4+ T cells from blood. The source of these receptors is a man aged 25 to 45 with type 1 diabetes.

In its sample, this clone was seen a few times. The chain employs TRBV5-6 and TRBJ2-1; TRBD1 matches at 9 bases. From germline, CDR1 is SGHDT and CDR2 YYEEEE. V was pared by 4 bases and J by 9 bases, with 2 bases of the junction left unmatched. This CDR3 is built from 12 residues. CDR3 amino acids: CASSMTGGEQFF. The CDR3 nucleotides read TGTGCCAGCAGCATGACAGGGGGTGAGCAGTTCTTC.

This clone was detected only a few times. This chain uses TRBV7-3 with TRBJ2-2, with 7 bases aligning to TRBD1. Germline V gene lookup returns CDR1 SGHTA and CDR2 FQGTGA. J gave up 3 bases and V 2 bases, and 0 bases lay outside the gene matches. The CDR3 totals 14 residues. CDR3 residues: CASSLDRDTGELFF. In nucleotides, the CDR3 is TGTGCCAGCAGCTTAGACAGGGACACCGGGGAGCTGTTTTTT. Full variable domain (outside the CDR3, taken from reference TRBV7-3 and TRBJ2-2): GAGVSQTPSNKVTEKGKYVELRCDPISGHTALYWYRQSLGQGPEFLIYFQGTGAADDSGLPNDRFFAVRPEGSVSTLKIQRTERGDSAVYLCASSLDRDTGELFFGEGSRLTVL.

This clone was seen only a few times. The rearrangement joins TRBV15 to TRBJ2-7; 7 positions match TRBD1. Germline loops: CDR1 LNHNV, CDR2 YYDKDF (reference sequence). This CDR3 is built from 15 residues. Trimming took 0 bases from V and 1 from J; bases not matched to a gene: 3. The CDR3 nucleotides are TGTGCCACCAGCAGAGATCCGGGACAGTCCTACGAGCAGTACTTC. Amino acids: CATSRDPGQSYEQYF.